A selection of T cell receptor beta chains follows, all from one sample in a study of CD8 T cells in ankylosing spondylitis. Each CDR3 protein is one row after TCRdb ran MiXCR on the 5' RACE reads. The table records hundreds of thousands of distinct CDR3 sequences, approximately 24% of them present only once. The sequenced sample consisted of blood, either unsorted or a sorted T cell fraction (not recorded which). These receptors were taken from a male donor with ankylosing spondylitis or in good health (not recorded which). Both conserved end residues are part of each CDR3.

CASSLDSLGETQYF | TRBV5-1
CSARGLRGNTIYF | TRBV20-1
CATSLEFEAFF | TRBV10-3
CSATRLAGGPYNEQFF | TRBV20-1
CASSLLGETTYEQYF | TRBV5-1
CASSLAPGGLPRENIQYF | TRBV11-1
CASSVGHLNTEAFF | TRBV5-5
CSVMLATTDTQYF | TRBV29-1
CASALAGVETQYF | TRBV6-2/TRBV6-3
CASSPGLGHEQFF | TRBV7-8
CASSLSYQPQHF | TRBV12-3/TRBV12-4
CASSSIATSTDTQYF | TRBV6-2/TRBV6-3
CSVDSGGTGELFF | TRBV29-1
CASSLMNTEAFF | TRBV28
CAISANSGGYQETQYF | TRBV10-3
CASKRTGVNTEAFF | TRBV28
CASSWAGIDEQFF | TRBV12-3/TRBV12-4
CSATTRFKVSDTQYF | TRBV20-1
CSAEGPGLNTEAFF | TRBV29-1
CSARSRGDQPQHF | TRBV20-1
CSAYPGGNEQFF | TRBV20-1
CASSSTGVEQFF | TRBV11-2
CASSLGTGGADVNQPQHF | TRBV11-1
CSTGTSGTYNEQFF | TRBV20-1
CSVAVRVNQPQHF | TRBV29-1
CSASPLAGAQDTQYF | TRBV20-1
CASSDRGRAQFF | TRBV6-1
CSAGGQRRNNEQFF | TRBV20-1
CSANGSPGELFF | TRBV20-1
CSASRQGPRGTSNQPQHF | TRBV20-1
CSVPTQTSGRGYNEQFF | TRBV29-1
CAISESRLAGSNEQFF | TRBV10-3
CASSPMSTTYNEQFF | TRBV5-1
CASSPTSGTSYEQYF | TRBV3-1
CAGMLGEQYF | TRBV2
CASSKSRADTQYF | TRBV5-1
CASSALAGGYNEQFF | TRBV12-3/TRBV12-4
CSTGTAYNEQFF | TRBV29-1
CATSRDGGKYADTQYF | TRBV15
CSARAGGGSYEQYF | TRBV20-1
CASVTLGGAGTDTQYF | TRBV12-3/TRBV12-4
CASSYGRATDTQYF | TRBV6-2/TRBV6-3
CASSGQGSGANVLTF | TRBV7-9
CASSYGVMNTEAFF | TRBV6-5
CASSLAGSRTDTQYF | TRBV5-6
CSVADFNTDTQYF | TRBV29-1